Below, one T cell receptor beta chain is given with its context. CDR3 length: 15 residues. Per germline, CDR1 SEHNR and CDR2 FQNEAQ (reference sequence). Trimming pared 5 bases from V and 7 bases from J, leaving 15 bases between. These data belong to a study of blood T cell repertoires in COVID-19. Profiled with immunoSEQ multiplex PCR; TCRdb holds only in-frame clones, not every one. The sample holds 65,000 to 95,000 clones, approximately 90% seen once. Material for sequencing was peripheral blood. J is TRBJ1-6 and V is TRBV7-9; a weak D match, TRBD1 (6 bases). The clonotype comes from a man aged 45-65 years with active COVID-19. CDR3 residues: CASSLADSNNSPLHF. CDR3 sequence (DNA): TGTGCCAGCAGCCTTGCGGACAGCAACAATTCACCCCTCCACTTT.